This T cell receptor beta chain derives from a study of technical replicates of blood from several donors. Assay: immunoSEQ multiplex PCR; the TCRdb copy retains only in-frame clones and omits some. The table shows under 85,000 clones, with almost 98% occurring only once. CDR3 size: 13 residues. From germline, CDR1 is MDHEN and CDR2 SYDVKM. V was pared by 8 bases and J by 1 base, with 11 bases between. Material: T cells isolated from PBMCs. This clonotype was sampled from a human donor in good health. The V call is TRBV28, the J call TRBJ1-1; D is unresolved. CDR3 protein: CASYLGGNTEAFF. CDR3 DNA: TGTGCCAGCTATCTAGGCGGGAACACTGAAGCTTTCTTT.